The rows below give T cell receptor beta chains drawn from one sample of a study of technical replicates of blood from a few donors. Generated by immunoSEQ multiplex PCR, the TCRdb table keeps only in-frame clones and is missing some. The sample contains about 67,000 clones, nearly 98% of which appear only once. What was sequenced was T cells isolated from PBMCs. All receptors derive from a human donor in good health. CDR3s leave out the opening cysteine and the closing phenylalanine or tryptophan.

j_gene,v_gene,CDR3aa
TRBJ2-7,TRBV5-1,ASSLGLDFSYEQY
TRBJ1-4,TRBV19,ASSPGGLATNEKLF
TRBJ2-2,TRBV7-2,ASSSVLTGELF
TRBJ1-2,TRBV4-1,ASSLRQGGLDGYT
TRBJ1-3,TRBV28,ASSLSSSGNTIY
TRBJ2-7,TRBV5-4,ASSLAGYSYEQY
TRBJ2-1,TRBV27,ASRYRGTLIYNEQF
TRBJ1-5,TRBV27,ASSLTANQPQH
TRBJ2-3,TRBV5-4,ASSSRTEEDTQY
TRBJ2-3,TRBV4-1,ASSHERGTDTQY
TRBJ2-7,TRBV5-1,ASTETTGLGEQY
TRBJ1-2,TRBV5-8,ASSQGLGGYT
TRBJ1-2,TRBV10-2,ASRAPGGAYGYT
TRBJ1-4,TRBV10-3,AISDPGQGGEKLF
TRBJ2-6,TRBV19,ASRQTSGANVLT
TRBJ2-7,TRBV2,ASSGSGVYEQY
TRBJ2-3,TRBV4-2,ASSQAGGQATDTQY
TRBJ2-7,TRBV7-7,ASSPRRESTEQY
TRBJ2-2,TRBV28,ASSLWGGQGTGELF
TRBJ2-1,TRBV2,ASSEIAGGYNEQF
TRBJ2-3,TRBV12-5,ASGPGTSTDTQY
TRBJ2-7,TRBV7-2,ASSLVRGLSYEQY
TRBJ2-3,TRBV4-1,ASSQGRTGADTQY
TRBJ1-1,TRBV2,ASSMTGGTEAF
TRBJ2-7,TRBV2,ASRLTSASSYEQY
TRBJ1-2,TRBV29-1,SVDPTGPDGYT
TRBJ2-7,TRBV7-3,ASSLGGATYEQY
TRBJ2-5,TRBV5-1,ASSLEARGETQY
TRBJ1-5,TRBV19,ASRRRGVNQPQH
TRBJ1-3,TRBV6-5,ASYRSSGNTIY
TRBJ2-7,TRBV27,ASSGPAGSYEQY
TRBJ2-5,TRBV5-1,ASSLWTEQETQY
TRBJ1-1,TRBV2,ASSALRGAREAF
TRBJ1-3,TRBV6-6,ASSYTGQGAAGY
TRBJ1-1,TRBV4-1,ASSQSGNTEAF
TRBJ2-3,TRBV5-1,ASQGSADTQY
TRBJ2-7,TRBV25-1,ASTRYLASGKMKYEQY
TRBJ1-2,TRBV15,ATRTSGTGASDYGYT
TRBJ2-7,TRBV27,ASGGLAGGYEQY
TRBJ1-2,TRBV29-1,SALDRGFSYGYT
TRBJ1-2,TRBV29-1,SVRSPGDGYT